What follows are 8 T cell receptor beta chains derived from one specimen sequenced in a study of blood T cell repertoires in COVID-19. Some clones are missing from TCRdb's copy, which holds only in-frame ones; the method was immunoSEQ multiplex PCR. The sample includes 60,000 or so clones, about 79% of them seen just once. Sequenced sample: peripheral blood. Every receptor here comes from a human donor in a cohort sampled during active COVID-19.

V usage is TRBV2 and J usage is TRBJ2-2, with 10 bases that match TRBD2. This CDR3 region has 16 residues. Per germline, CDR1 SNHLY and CDR2 FYNNEI. The ends lost 5 bases at V and 5 bases at J; junction bases unmatched: 8. The CDR3: CASSPQLAGLTGELFF. DNA for the CDR3: TGTGCCAGCAGTCCCCAACTAGCGGGGTTAACCGGGGAGCTGTTTTTT.

The rearrangement links TRBV12-3 or TRBV12-4 to TRBJ2-7; the D gene is possibly TRBD1 (5 bases). Trimming shortened V by 8 bases and J by 11 bases, and 16 bases separated the two germline ends. The CDR3 has 11 amino acids. The CDR3 loop reads CASASGPWKYF. The CDR3 coding sequence is TGTGCCAGCGCCTCAGGGCCGTGGAAGTACTTC.

This clone has just a few counts. This chain links TRBV19 with TRBJ2-5; TRBD2 matches at 10 bases. The junction had 8 bases not matched to a gene; V was cut back by 6 bases and J by 4 bases. Germline CDR1 and CDR2: LNHDA and SQIVND (reference sequence). There are 15 residues in the CDR3. The DNA for the CDR3 is TGTGCCAGTAGGAGGGCTAGCGGGGGCTTAGAGACCCAGTACTTC. Protein: CASRRASGGLETQYF.

This chain links TRBV27 with TRBJ2-7, with a weak D call TRBD1 (6 bases). V lost 10 bases, J lost 2 bases, and 18 bases lay in between. This CDR3 is built from 14 residues. Looked up from germline, CDR1 is MNHEY and CDR2 is SMNVEV (reference sequence). Here the CDR3 reads CATYQGQGPYEQYF. The CDR3 DNA reads as TGTGCCACCTATCAGGGGCAGGGACCCTACGAGCAGTACTTC.

This rearrangement joins TRBV3-1 (or the pseudogene TRBV3-2) to TRBJ2-7; D perhaps matches TRBD1 (6 bases). CDR3 length equals 15 residues. Trimming pared 1 base from V and 3 bases from J, leaving 13 bases between. CDR1 is LGHDT and CDR2 is YNNKEL in the germline V gene (reference sequence). The CDR3, as DNA: TGTGCCAGCAGCCAAGCCCCAGGGGCGAGCTACGAGCAGTACTTC. Translation gives CASSQAPGASYEQYF.

The chain carries TRBV11-2 and TRBJ2-7; 7 bases agree with TRBD1. J was trimmed by 2 bases and V by 5 bases; bases with no gene match: 9. CDR3 length: 15 amino acids. Germline CDR1 is SGHAT and CDR2 is FQNNGV. CDR3 DNA: TGTGCCAGCAGCGCCCAGGTTGACAGGGCCTACGAGCAGTACTTC. Encoded protein: CASSAQVDRAYEQYF.

The CDR3 reads CASSSGELEKLFF. The CDR3 DNA is TGTGCCAGCTCATCGGGAGAACTTGAAAAACTGTTTTTT. The chain is built from TRBV18 and TRBJ1-4; D gene ambiguous. The CDR3 has 13 residues. Trimming cost V 5 bases and J 7 bases, with 11 bases left between them. The germline V gene has CDR1 KGHSH and CDR2 LQKENI.

This clone was seen a few times. The chain carries TRBV10-1 and TRBJ2-7; 9 nucleotides align to TRBD1. V was clipped by 2 bases and J by 7 bases; unmatched bases: 3. Germline V gives CDR1 WNHNN, CDR2 SYGVQD (reference sequence). The CDR3 has 13 amino acids. CDR3 nucleotides: TGCGCCAGCAGTGAGCTGGACAGGGGAGAGCAGTACTTC. It encodes CASSELDRGEQYF.